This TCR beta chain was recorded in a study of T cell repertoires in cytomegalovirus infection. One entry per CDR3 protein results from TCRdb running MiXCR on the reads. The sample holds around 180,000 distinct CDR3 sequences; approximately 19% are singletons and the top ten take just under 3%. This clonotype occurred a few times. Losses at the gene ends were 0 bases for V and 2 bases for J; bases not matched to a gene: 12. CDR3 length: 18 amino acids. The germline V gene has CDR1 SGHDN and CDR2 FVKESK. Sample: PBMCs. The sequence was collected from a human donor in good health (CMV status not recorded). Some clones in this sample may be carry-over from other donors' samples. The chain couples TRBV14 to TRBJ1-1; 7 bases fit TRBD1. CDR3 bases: TGTGCCAGCAGCCAAGATTCCGAGGCAGGGGGACGCAACACTGAAGCTTTCTTT. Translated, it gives CASSQDSEAGGRNTEAFF.